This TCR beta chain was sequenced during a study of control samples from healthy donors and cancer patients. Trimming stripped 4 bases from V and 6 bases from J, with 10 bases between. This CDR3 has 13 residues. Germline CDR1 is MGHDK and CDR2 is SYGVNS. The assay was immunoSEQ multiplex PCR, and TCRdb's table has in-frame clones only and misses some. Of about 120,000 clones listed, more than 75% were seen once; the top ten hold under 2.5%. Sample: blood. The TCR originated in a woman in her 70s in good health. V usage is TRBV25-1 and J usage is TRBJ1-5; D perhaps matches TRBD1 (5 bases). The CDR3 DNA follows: TGTGCCAGCAGTGCATCAGGGATTCAGCCCCAGCATTTT. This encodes CASSASGIQPQHF. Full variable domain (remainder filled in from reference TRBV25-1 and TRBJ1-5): EADIYQTPRYLVIGTGKKITLECSQTMGHDKMYWYQQDPGMELHLIHYSYGVNSTEKGDLSSESTVSRIRTEHFPLTLESARPSHTSQYLCASSASGIQPQHFGDGTRLSIL.